The clone carrying this T cell receptor (beta chain) has ten or more counts. The target antigen is unknown. Time point here: blood at routine non-recurrence follow-up after resection. Sequencing was performed on whole RNA extracted from tumor and nontumor lung tissue, or from frozen PBMC, and the material was left unsorted. The data are from a study of spatial heterogeneity in lung cancer. Study-level background: The study sequenced follow-up PBMC samples when they were available, at a median of roughly two years after resection. Fewer alpha-chain than beta-chain sequences were consistently detected. Findings of the study overall: Follow-up blood showed ubiquitous expanded tumor TCRs less than blood at resection did.

The V gene end was trimmed by 1 base and the J gene end by 6 bases; junction bases not matched to a gene: 5. The germline gives CDR1 SGHTA, CDR2 FQGNSA. This CDR3 is 15 amino acids long. Using its own MiXCR run on the 5' RACE reads, TCRdb lists one record per CDR3 protein. This table holds some 120,000 distinct CDR3 sequences, roughly an eighth found once. The TCR sequence derives from a male donor with early-stage non-small cell lung cancer. Sequencing was performed on PBMCs, taken at follow-up. The J gene is TRBJ2-1, the V gene TRBV7-2; 8 nucleotides match TRBD2. CDR3 sequence (DNA): TGTGCCAGCAGCTTAGGCGGGGGGCGGTCCAATGAGCAGTTCTTC. Protein sequence: CASSLGGGRSNEQFF.